One and the same sample provided the 4 T cell receptor beta chains below, sequenced in a study of T-cell reconstitution after alpha-beta-depleted transplantation in children. Preparing the TCRbeta library involved the use of unique molecular identifiers. TCRdb reprocessed the PCR reads via MiXCR and lists one record per CDR3 protein. The table includes about 610,000 distinct CDR3 sequences, roughly 10% detected once. Sequencing was performed on PBMCs from the stem cell graft donor, taken from the stem cell graft. The receptors originated from a human donor who donated a stem cell graft to a child with acute myeloid leukemia.

This chain's CDR3 is CASSQAISSVGSYNEQFF. The CDR3 DNA is TGTGCCAGCAGCCAAGCGATTAGTAGCGTGGGCTCCTACAATGAGCAGTTCTTC. This sequence joins TRBV4-2 and TRBJ2-1, with a tentative D call TRBD2 (5 bases). V was trimmed by 1 base and J by 0 bases, leaving 16 bases between them. The germline gives CDR1 LGHNA, CDR2 YNFKEQ. The length of the CDR3 is 18 residues.

The table lists this clonotype with many counts. This chain links TRBV5-1 with TRBJ1-2, with TRBD1 matching 7 bases. The CDR3 consists of 13 residues. Germline V lookup: CDR1 SGHRS, CDR2 YFSETQ. V lost 0 bases to trimming and J lost 7 bases; unmatched junction nucleotides: 3. CDR3 sequence: CASSLGGGSGYTF. The CDR3 region has the DNA TGCGCCAGCAGCTTGGGAGGGGGCTCTGGCTACACCTTC.

This clonotype has only a few counts. The genes are TRBV29-1 and TRBJ2-7; either TRBD1 or TRBD2 may supply D (5 bases each). V was trimmed by 5 bases and J by 4 bases, leaving 12 bases between them. Germline CDR1 and CDR2: SQVTM and ANQGSEA. The CDR3 is 12 residues long. CDR3 in amino acids: CSVRGEVYEQYF. Written as DNA, the CDR3 is TGCAGCGTTAGGGGAGAGGTGTACGAGCAGTACTTC.

The J gene is TRBJ2-7, the V gene TRBV4-2, with a weak D call TRBD1 (5 bases). Germline-derived CDR1 and CDR2 are LGHNA and YNFKEQ. The ends were cut back, 0 bases at V and 6 bases at J, with 12 bases in the middle. The CDR3 runs to 14 residues. The CDR3 is CASSQDPDQGEQYF. As DNA, the CDR3 is TGTGCCAGCAGCCAAGATCCCGACCAGGGCGAGCAGTACTTC.